This T cell receptor (beta chain) was recovered during a study of neurological immune-mediated disorders. Study outcomes and limitations: None of the CDR3 amino acid sequences of expanded clones recurred across subjects, suggesting private repertoires in all groups.

TCRdb passed the 5' RACE reads through MiXCR, listing each CDR3 protein once. Of some 38,000 distinct CDR3 sequences listed, more than 9.5% are singletons. At least ten counts were recorded for this clonotype. Its antigen is undetermined. Time point of the sample: technical triplicate 1. J gave up 1 base and V 2 bases, and 0 bases lay outside the gene matches. The germline V gene encodes CDR1 SGHRS and CDR2 YFSETQ. The CDR3 runs 13 residues. This clonotype was obtained from a man in his fifties or sixties with HTLV-1-associated myelopathy (HAM/TSP). This chain links TRBV5-1 with TRBJ2-7, with TRBD1 matching over 7 bases. The sequencing input was PBMCs. The CDR3 DNA sequence: TGCGCCAGCAGCTTACAGGGGTCCTACGAGCAGTACTTC. Translated: CASSLQGSYEQYF.